A selection of T cell receptor beta chains follows, all from one sample in a study of blood T cell repertoires in COVID-19. Clones were sequenced by immunoSEQ multiplex PCR, and TCRdb holds only the in-frame ones, with some missing. Among tens of thousands of clones, more than 75% were seen once, and the ten largest hold about 14%. The sequenced sample consisted of peripheral blood. These receptors came from a woman between 65 and 79 years old with acute or convalescent COVID-19. CDR3s include the opening cysteine and the closing phenylalanine or tryptophan. A D gene is named only where the DNA matches it firmly. Clone size, where shown, is once, few, many, or a class for clones that have expanded.

V gene: TRBV6-6; clone size: .; D gene: TRBD1; J gene: TRBJ1-5; CDR3 DNA: TGTGCCAGCAGTTACGGGACAGGGGTTAGCAATCAGCCCCAGCATTTT; CDR3 protein: CASSYGTGVSNQPQHF
V gene: TRBV7-2; clone size: .; D gene: TRBD2; J gene: TRBJ2-1; CDR3 DNA: TGTGCCAGCAGCTTAGTTCCCGAACTAGCGGGGGGCAGCTTCAATGAGCAGTTCTTC; CDR3 protein: CASSLVPELAGGSFNEQFF
V gene: TRBV28; clone size: .; D gene: .; J gene: TRBJ1-2; CDR3 DNA: TGTGCCAGCACCCGACACGGGGTCTGGGGCTATGGCTACACCTTC; CDR3 protein: CASTRHGVWGYGYTF
V gene: TRBV5-4; clone size: .; D gene: .; J gene: TRBJ1-1; CDR3 DNA: TGTGCCAGCAGCTTCTCCACAGGGAACACTGAAGCTTTCTTT; CDR3 protein: CASSFSTGNTEAFF
V gene: TRBV6-2/TRBV6-3; clone size: few; D gene: .; J gene: TRBJ1-2; CDR3 DNA: TGTGCCAGCAGTTTTCGTAAAAACGTAGACTATGGCTACACCTTC; CDR3 protein: CASSFRKNVDYGYTF
V gene: TRBV27; clone size: .; D gene: .; J gene: TRBJ2-5; CDR3 DNA: TGTGCCAGCAGTTTATTTTTCCAGACTCAAGAGACCCAGTACTTC; CDR3 protein: CASSLFFQTQETQYF
V gene: TRBV6-4; clone size: once; D gene: .; J gene: TRBJ2-3; CDR3 DNA: TGTGCCAGCAGTGTTGACAGATTCACAGATACGCAGTATTTT; CDR3 protein: CASSVDRFTDTQYF
V gene: TRBV10-1; clone size: .; D gene: .; J gene: TRBJ2-3; CDR3 DNA: TGCGCCAGCAGTGAGCAGTCTTCAGGGAACACAGATACGCAGTATTTT; CDR3 protein: CASSEQSSGNTDTQYF
V gene: TRBV18; clone size: .; D gene: TRBD2; J gene: TRBJ2-1; CDR3 DNA: TGTGCCAGCTCACCCCGGTTAGCGGGGGGACACAATGAGCAGTTCTTC; CDR3 protein: CASSPRLAGGHNEQFF
V gene: TRBV7-2; clone size: .; D gene: .; J gene: TRBJ1-6; CDR3 DNA: TGTGCCAGCAGCTTACTAGGTAGCTCCTATAATTCACCCCTCCACTTT; CDR3 protein: CASSLLGSSYNSPLHF
V gene: TRBV11-2; clone size: .; D gene: .; J gene: TRBJ1-3; CDR3 DNA: TGTGCCAGCAGCTTAGTCCCCTCTGCGAGAAACACCATATATTTT; CDR3 protein: CASSLVPSARNTIYF
V gene: TRBV11-2; clone size: .; D gene: TRBD1; J gene: TRBJ2-2; CDR3 DNA: TGTGCCAGCAGCCCCCGGACAGGGGGCGTAAACACCGGGGAGCTGTTTTTT; CDR3 protein: CASSPRTGGVNTGELFF
V gene: TRBV7-2; clone size: few; D gene: TRBD2; J gene: TRBJ2-2; CDR3 DNA: TGTGCCAGCAGCCCTATTACGCGGGGGGGCCTATTCACCGGGGAGCTGTTTTTT; CDR3 protein: CASSPITRGGLFTGELFF
V gene: TRBV7-9; clone size: .; D gene: TRBD1; J gene: TRBJ1-4; CDR3 DNA: TGTGCCAGCAGCTTAGGTGCGGACAGGGGTGTGGAAAAACTGTTTTTT; CDR3 protein: CASSLGADRGVEKLFF
V gene: TRBV28; clone size: few; D gene: .; J gene: TRBJ2-1; CDR3 DNA: TGTGCCAGCAGTTCTCACGAGGGTCGGAATGAGCAGTTCTTC; CDR3 protein: CASSSHEGRNEQFF
V gene: TRBV9; clone size: .; D gene: .; J gene: TRBJ1-3; CDR3 DNA: TGTGCCAGCAGCGTAGCAGGGGATGGAAACACCATATATTTT; CDR3 protein: CASSVAGDGNTIYF
V gene: TRBV4-1; clone size: .; D gene: .; J gene: TRBJ1-2; CDR3 DNA: TGCGCCAGCAGCCACACAGTCGGGGTTCTTGGCTACACCTTC; CDR3 protein: CASSHTVGVLGYTF
V gene: TRBV18; clone size: .; D gene: TRBD1; J gene: TRBJ2-1; CDR3 DNA: TGTGCCAGCTCATCAACATTTTCCGGACAGGGTTATAATGAGCAGTTCTTC; CDR3 protein: CASSSTFSGQGYNEQFF
V gene: TRBV27; clone size: .; D gene: TRBD1; J gene: TRBJ1-6; CDR3 DNA: TGTGCCAGCAGTTTATTCCCCCTAACGGGACAGGGGGCCTCCTATAATTCACCCCTCCACTTT; CDR3 protein: CASSLFPLTGQGASYNSPLHF
V gene: TRBV4-2; clone size: few; D gene: .; J gene: TRBJ1-1; CDR3 DNA: TGTGCCAGCAGCCAAGACTCGGGAGGTAACACTGAAGCTTTCTTT; CDR3 protein: CASSQDSGGNTEAFF
V gene: TRBV24-1; clone size: once; D gene: TRBD1; J gene: TRBJ2-1; CDR3 DNA: TGTGCCACCAGTGATTTTAGCCAGGGGGCGATCCGGCAGTTCTTC; CDR3 protein: CATSDFSQGAIRQFF
V gene: TRBV19; clone size: .; D gene: .; J gene: TRBJ1-1; CDR3 DNA: TGTGCCAGTAGTATTAATGCGGGGAACACTGAAGCTTTCTTT; CDR3 protein: CASSINAGNTEAFF
V gene: TRBV6-5; clone size: .; D gene: TRBD1; J gene: TRBJ2-2; CDR3 DNA: TGTGCCAGCAGCCGGGACAGGCCGAACACCGGGGAGCTGTTTTTT; CDR3 protein: CASSRDRPNTGELFF
V gene: TRBV10-3; clone size: .; D gene: .; J gene: TRBJ2-6; CDR3 DNA: TGTGCCATCAGTGAGTCGGCGGGGCGGGGGGCCAACGTCCTGACTTTC; CDR3 protein: CAISESAGRGANVLTF
V gene: TRBV7-9; clone size: .; D gene: .; J gene: TRBJ1-1; CDR3 DNA: TGTGCCAGCAGCTTAGGAAGCCAACCGAACACTGAAGCTTTCTTT; CDR3 protein: CASSLGSQPNTEAFF
V gene: TRBV19; clone size: few; D gene: .; J gene: TRBJ2-1; CDR3 DNA: TGTGCCAGTAGTAGATCCTCCGACAGAGCCTACAATGAGCAGTTCTTC; CDR3 protein: CASSRSSDRAYNEQFF
V gene: TRBV5-1; clone size: .; D gene: .; J gene: TRBJ2-3; CDR3 DNA: TGCGCCAGCAGCTTGCTAGGCGACAGCACAGATACGCAGTATTTT; CDR3 protein: CASSLLGDSTDTQYF
V gene: TRBV5-1; clone size: .; D gene: TRBD1; J gene: TRBJ1-6; CDR3 DNA: TGCGCCAGCAGCACGACCGGGACAGCCTATAATTCACCCCTCCACTTT; CDR3 protein: CASSTTGTAYNSPLHF
V gene: TRBV11-3; clone size: .; D gene: .; J gene: TRBJ1-4; CDR3 DNA: TGTGCCAGCAGCTTAGGAGGCTCTGGAAATGAAAAACTGTTTTTT; CDR3 protein: CASSLGGSGNEKLFF
V gene: TRBV7-6; clone size: .; D gene: TRBD1; J gene: TRBJ2-2; CDR3 DNA: TGTGCCAGCAGCTTCTCCTTCAACAGGGGTTTAACCGGGGAGCTGTTTTTT; CDR3 protein: CASSFSFNRGLTGELFF
V gene: TRBV2; clone size: few; D gene: .; J gene: TRBJ1-1; CDR3 DNA: TGTGCCAGCAGCAACACGTTTAACACTGAAGCTTTCTTT; CDR3 protein: CASSNTFNTEAFF
V gene: TRBV29-1; clone size: .; D gene: .; J gene: TRBJ2-3; CDR3 DNA: TGCAGCGTTGGGATAACAGGATACGCAGATACGCAGTATTTT; CDR3 protein: CSVGITGYADTQYF
V gene: TRBV7-2; clone size: .; D gene: .; J gene: TRBJ1-5; CDR3 DNA: TGTGCCAGCAGCCTGCGCCGGGGGGGGGCCCAGCCCCAGCATTTT; CDR3 protein: CASSLRRGGAQPQHF
V gene: TRBV2; clone size: .; D gene: .; J gene: TRBJ1-1; CDR3 DNA: TGTGCCAGCACTATACGGACAGAAGCTTTCTTT; CDR3 protein: CASTIRTEAFF
V gene: TRBV29-1; clone size: .; D gene: TRBD1; J gene: TRBJ1-2; CDR3 DNA: TGCAGCGTAGAGACAGGGGGCGGTGGCTACACCTTC; CDR3 protein: CSVETGGGGYTF
V gene: TRBV5-1; clone size: few; D gene: TRBD1; J gene: TRBJ2-1; CDR3 DNA: TGCGCCAGCAGTCGGGGACAGAACAATGAGCAGTTCTTC; CDR3 protein: CASSRGQNNEQFF
V gene: TRBV6-5; clone size: .; D gene: .; J gene: TRBJ2-2; CDR3 DNA: TGTGCCAGCAGTTTCAATGGGCCCGGGGAGCTGTTTTTT; CDR3 protein: CASSFNGPGELFF
V gene: TRBV19; clone size: .; D gene: .; J gene: TRBJ1-1; CDR3 DNA: TGTGCCAGTAGTGTTGACCCCAGGGTTGGGTACACTGAAGCTTTCTTT; CDR3 protein: CASSVDPRVGYTEAFF
V gene: TRBV7-8; clone size: .; D gene: .; J gene: TRBJ2-1; CDR3 DNA: TGTGCCAGCAGCTTAGCCAGTGGGAGCTCCTACAATGAGCAGTTCTTC; CDR3 protein: CASSLASGSSYNEQFF
V gene: TRBV7-9; clone size: .; D gene: TRBD1; J gene: TRBJ1-4; CDR3 DNA: TGTGCCAGCAGCTTCGGACAGGGGGCCGAAAAACTGTTTTTT; CDR3 protein: CASSFGQGAEKLFF
V gene: TRBV27; clone size: .; D gene: .; J gene: TRBJ1-2; CDR3 DNA: TGTGCCAGCAGTTTATACAGATTGGGCCAGGATAACTATGGCTACACCTTC; CDR3 protein: CASSLYRLGQDNYGYTF
V gene: TRBV19; clone size: .; D gene: TRBD1; J gene: TRBJ2-4; CDR3 DNA: TGTGCCAGTAGTACTTCTCAGACAGGGGGAGCCAAAAACATTCAGTACTTC; CDR3 protein: CASSTSQTGGAKNIQYF
V gene: TRBV10-3; clone size: .; D gene: TRBD2; J gene: TRBJ2-1; CDR3 DNA: TGTGCCATCAGTGAGCGAGGACTTAGTTCGGCTAGCGGGTGGGGGAATGAGCAGTTCTTC; CDR3 protein: CAISERGLSSASGWGNEQFF
V gene: TRBV3-1/TRBV3-2; clone size: .; D gene: .; J gene: TRBJ1-2; CDR3 DNA: TGTGCCAGCAGCCAACCCGGGTCCTATGGCTACACCTTC; CDR3 protein: CASSQPGSYGYTF
V gene: TRBV6-6; clone size: .; D gene: TRBD1; J gene: TRBJ1-1; CDR3 DNA: TGTGCCAGCAGTTACGGGACAGGGAGAGGGAACACTGAAGCTTTCTTT; CDR3 protein: CASSYGTGRGNTEAFF
V gene: TRBV6-5; clone size: .; D gene: .; J gene: TRBJ2-2; CDR3 DNA: TGTGCCAGCAGTTCTAAAAACACCGGGGAGCTGTTTTTT; CDR3 protein: CASSSKNTGELFF
V gene: TRBV27; clone size: .; D gene: TRBD1; J gene: TRBJ1-2; CDR3 DNA: TGTGCCAGCAGTTACCTTTCGGGACAGGTAATTTGCTTTTGCTATGGCTACACCTTC; CDR3 protein: CASSYLSGQVICFCYGYTF
V gene: TRBV15; clone size: few; D gene: .; J gene: TRBJ1-5; CDR3 DNA: TGTGCCACCAGCAGAGTAGGGCGGGGAGGTCAGCCCCAGCATTTT; CDR3 protein: CATSRVGRGGQPQHF
V gene: TRBV6-2/TRBV6-3; clone size: .; D gene: .; J gene: TRBJ2-2; CDR3 DNA: TGTGCCAGCAGCCCAACCCTATACACCGGGGAGCTGTTTTTT; CDR3 protein: CASSPTLYTGELFF
V gene: TRBV29-1; clone size: .; D gene: TRBD2; J gene: TRBJ2-5; CDR3 DNA: TGCAGCGTTGAAGAGGGGGGGAAGCAAGAGACCCAGTACTTC; CDR3 protein: CSVEEGGKQETQYF
V gene: TRBV18; clone size: .; D gene: TRBD1; J gene: TRBJ1-5; CDR3 DNA: TGTGCCAGCTCACCGCAGGACAGGGGTGGTCAGCCCCAGCATTTT; CDR3 protein: CASSPQDRGGQPQHF
V gene: TRBV9; clone size: .; D gene: .; J gene: TRBJ1-1; CDR3 DNA: TGTGCCAGCAGCGCGATACAGGCGGCGACTGAAGCTTTCTTT; CDR3 protein: CASSAIQAATEAFF
V gene: TRBV30; clone size: .; D gene: .; J gene: TRBJ1-1; CDR3 DNA: TGTGCCTGGAGTGCCCGACAGAACACTGAAGCTTTCTTT; CDR3 protein: CAWSARQNTEAFF
V gene: TRBV28; clone size: .; D gene: .; J gene: TRBJ2-1; CDR3 DNA: TGTGCCAGCAGAGATCGGCGGGGCGAGGTCTTC; CDR3 protein: CASRDRRGEVF
V gene: TRBV6-5; clone size: .; D gene: TRBD1; J gene: TRBJ2-2; CDR3 DNA: TGTGCCAGCAGTTCCCGGGACAGGGGGCAGGGCGGGGAGCTGTTTTTT; CDR3 protein: CASSSRDRGQGGELFF